The entry below describes one TCR beta chain. Its target is unknown. This record belongs to a study of cytomegalovirus exposure and HLA in healthy donors. The PCR was carried out with 60 Vbeta primers and 13 Jbeta primers. TCRdb's table, derived via immunoSEQ multiplex PCR, lists solely in-frame clones and lacks some. The sample gives under 250,000 clones, roughly four fifths of which show up once; approximately 2% is in the top ten. Trimming shortened V by 5 bases and J by 0 bases, and 10 bases separated the two germline ends. The CDR3 covers 14 residues. Germline V gene sequence: CDR1 SGHDN, CDR2 FVKESK. Study conclusions and caveats: Some V segments (TRBV6-2 and TRBV6-3 among them) were excluded as indistinguishable. In a later analysis, TCR beta V- and J-gene trimming was associated with a missense DCLRE1C variant. Researchers catalogued 160 or so TCR beta chains as cytomegalovirus-associated.

This TCR was sampled from a young man in good health and CMV-seronegative. What was sequenced was PBMCs. The V and J genes are TRBV14 and TRBJ2-5; D may be TRBD1 (5 bases). The CDR3 region is CASSETENQETQYF. Here the CDR3 DNA reads TGTGCCAGCAGCGAGACAGAAAACCAAGAGACCCAGTACTTC.